Sequencing of this TCR beta chain was carried out in a study of a mutant IDH1 vaccine in newly diagnosed glioma. On the study more broadly: Patients were pretreated with radiotherapy, temozolomide, or both, mostly both. General study points: Among patients, nearly 95% showed immune responses induced by the vaccine.

Profiling relied on immunoSEQ multiplex PCR, and the TCRdb table lists in-frame clones only, not all of them. The sample consists of about 69,000 clones, 80% to 90% of them appearing once. V lost 6 bases, J lost 5 bases, and 9 bases stayed unmatched. Germline V lookup: CDR1 MNHEY, CDR2 SVGAGI. The length of the CDR3 is 15 residues. Time point reported: baseline, week 1 (first vaccination visit). As to treatment: pre-vaccination baseline after standard-of-care therapy. Comment on this clone: Its antigen is undetermined.

This TCR derives from a man aged 25 to 40 with glioma. The gene calls are TRBV6-5 and TRBJ2-1; 8 bases agree with TRBD2. The source was PBMCs, collected from a glioma patient treated with radiotherapy, temozolomide or both. Written as DNA, the CDR3 is TGTGCCAGCAGAAAACCAACTAGCGGCAACAATGAGCAGTTCTTC. This translates into CASRKPTSGNNEQFF.